What follows are 4 T cell receptor beta chains derived from one specimen sequenced in a study of blood T cell repertoires in COVID-19. Clones were sequenced by immunoSEQ multiplex PCR, and TCRdb holds only the in-frame ones, with some missing. The table has about 460,000 clones, around nine tenths seen once. Sequenced sample: PBMCs or T cells enriched from blood (not recorded which). These receptors all stem from a woman in her fifties or sixties who had recovered from COVID-19.

The J gene is TRBJ2-2, the V gene TRBV12-3 or TRBV12-4; 8 bases are a match to TRBD2. CDR3 length: 12 amino acids. V shed 8 bases, J shed 6 bases, and the junction held 2 bases outside the gene matches. The CDR3 nucleotides read TGTGCCAGCCAAGCGGGGGCCGGGGAGCTGTTTTTT. This encodes CASQAGAGELFF.

The chain has TRBV19 and TRBJ1-2, with unresolved D. Germline V lookup: CDR1 LNHDA, CDR2 SQIVND (reference sequence). CDR3 length: 15 amino acids. With 2 bases removed from V and 2 bases from J, the gap between germline ends came to 12 bases. CDR3 DNA: TGTGCCAGTAGTATACGGCAGGCCGCAAACTATGGCTACACCTTC. Translation: CASSIRQAANYGYTF.

The J gene is TRBJ2-1, the V gene TRBV7-6, with TRBD1 matching 7 bases. Unmatched junction bases numbered 3, after V lost 2 bases and J lost 5 bases. The CDR3 has 14 residues. CDR1 SGHVS and CDR2 FNYEAQ come from the germline V gene. This CDR3 is CASSLRTGDNEQFF. In DNA form, the CDR3 reads TGTGCCAGCAGCTTACGGACAGGCGACAATGAGCAGTTCTTC.

This chain uses TRBV4-1 with TRBJ1-2; 10 nucleotides align to TRBD1. V was clipped by 3 bases and J by 0 bases; unmatched bases: 4. Per germline, CDR1 MGHRA and CDR2 YSYEKL. The CDR3 contains 16 residues. CDR3 sequence reads: CASSQGQGTSNYGYTF. The CDR3 DNA sequence: TGCGCCAGCAGCCAGGGACAGGGGACCTCTAACTATGGCTACACCTTC.